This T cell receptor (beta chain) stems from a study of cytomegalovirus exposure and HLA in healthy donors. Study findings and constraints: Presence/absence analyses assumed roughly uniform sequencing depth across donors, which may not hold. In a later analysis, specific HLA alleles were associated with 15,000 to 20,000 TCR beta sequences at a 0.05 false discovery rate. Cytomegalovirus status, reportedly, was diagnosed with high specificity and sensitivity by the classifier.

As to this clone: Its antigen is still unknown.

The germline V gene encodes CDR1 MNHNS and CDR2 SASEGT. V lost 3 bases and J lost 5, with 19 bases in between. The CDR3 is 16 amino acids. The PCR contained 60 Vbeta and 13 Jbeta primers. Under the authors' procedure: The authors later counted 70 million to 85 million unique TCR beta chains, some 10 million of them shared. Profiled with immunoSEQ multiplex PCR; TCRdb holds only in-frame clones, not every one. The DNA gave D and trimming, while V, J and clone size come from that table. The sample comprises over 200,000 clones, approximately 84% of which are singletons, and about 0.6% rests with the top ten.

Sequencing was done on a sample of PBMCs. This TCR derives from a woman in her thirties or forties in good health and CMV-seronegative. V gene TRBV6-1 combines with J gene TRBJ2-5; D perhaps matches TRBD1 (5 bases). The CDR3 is CASSDWAGMESETQYF. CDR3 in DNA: TGTGCCAGCAGTGATTGGGCAGGGATGGAGTCGGAGACCCAGTACTTC.